This T cell receptor beta chain was observed in a study of long-term antiretroviral therapy in people with HIV. Germline CDR1 SGHDT, CDR2 YYEEEE. Unmatched junction bases numbered 9, after V lost 0 bases and J lost 3 bases. The CDR3 totals 17 residues. An immunoSEQ assay, version v3.0, was performed at survey level. The method was immunoSEQ multiplex PCR; TCRdb's version includes in-frame clones alone and lacks a portion of them. The repertoire holds 30,000 to 40,000 clones, with 83% as singletons. The TCR sequence derives from a man younger than 30 with HIV. The sequences come from unsorted PBMCs, collected 0.4 years before starting antiretroviral therapy. V is TRBV5-6 and J is TRBJ1-1; TRBD1 matches at 9 bases. The CDR3 DNA sequence: TGTGCCAGCAGCTTGGAAGCTAGTGACAGGGGGTACACTGAAGCTTTCTTT. Translation gives CASSLEASDRGYTEAFF.